This passage covers 30 T cell receptor beta chains from one sample sequenced in a study of beta chain features in type 1 diabetes. Notes on the study in general: Type 1 diabetes patients had TCRB CDR3s that were shorter (moderately but significantly so) in all four CD4+ subsets.

The antigens these receptors bind are not known. The entirety of the isolated RNA underwent reverse transcription, so expressed TCRB transcripts were sequenced. TCRdb keeps only in-frame clones here, not all; method: immunoSEQ multiplex PCR. Of about 340,000 clones detected, 9.3% appear once; the ten largest clones hold over 0.95%. The sequenced sample was central memory CD4+ T cells from blood. The receptors here all came from a man aged 25-40 years with type 1 diabetes.

Only a few counts were recorded for this clone. The chain recombines TRBV30 with TRBJ1-6; a possible D gene is TRBD1 (6 bases). V lost 7 bases, J lost 8 bases, and 12 bases lay in between. CDR1 is GTSNPN, CDR2 SVGIG, per germline (reference sequence). This CDR3 region has 12 residues. The CDR3 bases are TGTGCCTTTTCAGGGGAATATTCACCCCTCCACTTT. Amino acids: CAFSGEYSPLHF.

This clone was counted between two and nine times. The rearrangement links TRBV7-2 to TRBJ2-7; D is ambiguous. The germline V gene has CDR1 SGHTA and CDR2 FQGNSA. V shed 1 base and J shed 3 bases, with 13 bases lying between them. This CDR3 has 15 amino acids. The CDR3 reads CASSLGLSSDYEQYF. For the CDR3, the DNA is TGTGCCAGCAGCTTAGGTCTCAGCTCGGACTACGAGCAGTACTTC.

The chain has TRBV2 and TRBJ2-1; 7 bases line up with TRBD1. The CDR3 runs 15 residues. V gave up 7 bases and J gave up 7 bases; unmatched junction bases: 13. Germline V gene lookup returns CDR1 SNHLY and CDR2 FYNNEI. The CDR3 spells CASNSDRVGHNEQFF. CDR3 DNA sequence: TGTGCCAGCAACTCCGACAGGGTGGGCCATAATGAGCAGTTCTTC.

This clone has more than one count but fewer than ten. This sequence joins TRBV30 and TRBJ2-3; 11 positions agree with TRBD2. Germline CDR1 reads GTSNPN; CDR2 reads SVGIG (reference sequence). The V gene end was trimmed by 8 bases and the J gene end by 4 bases; junction bases not matched to a gene: 5. This CDR3 spans 13 amino acids. The CDR3 protein is CAGSGGAADTQYF. CDR3 nucleotides: TGTGCCGGTAGCGGGGGGGCCGCAGATACGCAGTATTTT.

In this sample, this clone turned up a few times. In DNA form, the CDR3 reads TGCGCCAGCAGCTTGGGATATGGTGGATATGGCTACACCTTC. Amino acid sequence: CASSLGYGGYGYTF. V gene TRBV5-1 combines with J gene TRBJ1-2, with no clear D. CDR1 and CDR2 (germline): SGHRS, YFSETQ. The CDR3 is made up of 14 amino acids. Trimming left V 0 bases short and J 5 bases short, with 11 bases between. The full variable domain, with the rest looked up from reference TRBV5-1 and TRBJ1-2, is KAGVTQTPRYLIKTRGQQVTLSCSPISGHRSVSWYQQTPGQGLQFLFEYFSETQRNKGNFPGRFSGRQFSNSRSEMNVSTLELGDSALYLCASSLGYGGYGYTFGSGTRLTVV.

This clone was detected only a few times. The chain has TRBV29-1 and TRBJ2-3, with 9 bases aligning to TRBD2. Trimming cost V 3 bases and J 4 bases; bases outside gene matches: 8. CDR3 length: 15 amino acids. The germline V gene has CDR1 SQVTM and CDR2 ANQGSEA. The CDR3 loop is CSVDQASGVPDTQYF. The CDR3 DNA reads TGCAGCGTTGACCAGGCTAGCGGGGTACCAGATACGCAGTATTTT.

The rearrangement uses TRBV27 and TRBJ2-3; tentatively, D is TRBD2 (5 bases). The germline gives CDR1 MNHEY, CDR2 SMNVEV (reference sequence). V was clipped by 10 bases and J by 1 base, with 12 bases between them. CDR3 size: 13 residues. CDR3 nucleotide sequence: TGTGCCACCTCCCCCGGGGGCACAGATACGCAGTATTTT. It translates to CATSPGGTDTQYF.

This clone was found a few times. The chain links TRBV29-1 to TRBJ1-1; D is possibly TRBD1 (5 bases). V lost 1 base and J lost 0, with 9 bases in between. The CDR3 extends over 14 amino acids. Germline assignment: CDR1 SQVTM and CDR2 ANQGSEA. Written as DNA, the CDR3 is TGCAGCGTTGAAGTTTGGGGGATGAACACTGAAGCTTTCTTT. It yields the protein CSVEVWGMNTEAFF.

This clone was counted only a few times. This chain connects TRBV29-1 to TRBJ2-3; tentative D call: TRBD2 (5 bases). CDR1 is SQVTM, CDR2 ANQGSEA, per germline. Between the trimmed V and J ends, which lost 4 bases and 2 bases, there was a span of 13 bases. The CDR3 consists of 14 residues. The CDR3 loop reads CSVAPGRLTDTQYF. CDR3 sequence (DNA): TGCAGCGTTGCCCCGGGGAGACTCACAGATACGCAGTATTTT.

This clone has a handful of counts. V usage is TRBV7-2 and J usage is TRBJ2-3; TRBD1 matches at 10 bases. In germline, CDR1 is SGHTA, CDR2 FQGNSA. V was clipped by 4 bases and J by 3 bases; unmatched bases: 4. The CDR3 runs 15 residues. CDR3 sequence reads: CASSSWTGGTDTQYF. DNA of the CDR3: TGTGCCAGCAGCTCGTGGACAGGGGGGACAGATACGCAGTATTTT.

This rearrangement joins TRBV6-1 to TRBJ1-6; D is undetermined. Per the germline V gene, CDR1 is MNHNS and CDR2 is SASEGT. The CDR3 runs to 16 residues. Trimming cost V 4 bases and J 6 bases, with 16 bases left between them. The CDR3 nucleotides read TGTGCCAGCAGTGTCATGGATTGGGGAGGTAATTCACCCCTCCACTTT. Amino acid sequence: CASSVMDWGGNSPLHF.

The J gene is TRBJ2-1, the V gene TRBV19, with D hard to call. Trimming took off 3 bases at V and 5 bases at J, with 8 bases between the two ends. This CDR3 contains 13 residues. The germline gives CDR1 LNHDA, CDR2 SQIVND (reference sequence). CDR3 protein: CASSIGRNNEQFF. The CDR3 DNA sequence: TGTGCCAGTAGTATCGGCAGGAACAATGAGCAGTTCTTC.

Concerning this clone: Other DNA sequences in this specimen translate into the identical CDR3. The rearrangement uses TRBV11-2 and TRBJ2-7, with D hard to call. The germline V gene encodes CDR1 SGHAT and CDR2 FQNNGV. Trimming pared 1 base from V and 0 bases from J, leaving 7 bases between. The CDR3 is made up of 14 amino acids. CDR3 bases: TGTGCCAGCAGCTTAGGTTTCAGCTCCTACGAGCAGTACTTC. It is translated as CASSLGFSSYEQYF.

Only a few counts were recorded for this clone. The chain carries TRBV4-1 and TRBJ2-1, with D perhaps given as TRBD1 or TRBD2 (5 bases each). The CDR3 loop spans 16 amino acids. Germline-derived CDR1 and CDR2 are MGHRA and YSYEKL. Deletions cut 0 bases from V and 0 bases from J, with 9 bases between. The CDR3 sequence is CASSQDGAGSYNEQFF. The CDR3 nucleotides are TGCGCCAGCAGCCAAGACGGGGCAGGCTCCTACAATGAGCAGTTCTTC.

This clone was found a few times. The J gene is TRBJ2-5, the V gene TRBV7-2; D call uncertain. Trimming pared 5 bases from V and 0 bases from J, leaving 10 bases between. CDR3 length equals 14 residues. CDR1 is SGHTA and CDR2 is FQGNSA in the germline V gene. As DNA, the CDR3 is TGTGCCAGCAGCAACCACCCGTACCAAGAGACCCAGTACTTC. Protein product: CASSNHPYQETQYF.

This clone showed up many times. Within the sample, other DNA sequences also encode this same CDR3. The chain has TRBV7-9 and TRBJ1-6; D call uncertain. The CDR3 has 12 amino acids. Between the trimmed V and J ends, which lost 5 bases and 7 bases, there was a span of 6 bases. CDR1 is SEHNR and CDR2 is FQNEAQ in the germline V gene (reference sequence). CDR3 region: CASSLSNSPLHF. In DNA form, the CDR3 reads TGTGCCAGCAGCCTGTCAAATTCACCCCTCCACTTT.

The chain uses TRBV7-2 and TRBJ1-2; no firm D call. V was clipped by 5 bases and J by 6 bases, with 16 bases between them. CDR1 and CDR2 (germline): SGHTA, FQGNSA. This CDR3 is 14 amino acids long. The CDR3 sequence is CASSHYLGEDGYTF. CDR3 bases: TGTGCCAGCAGCCACTACCTCGGGGAGGATGGCTACACCTTC.

This clone turned up a few times. The chain uses TRBV5-6 and TRBJ2-7; 10 bases line up with TRBD2. The CDR3 length is 15 residues. V was pared by 5 bases and J by 0 bases, with 5 bases of the junction left unmatched. CDR1 and CDR2 (germline): SGHDT, YYEEEE. The CDR3 DNA is TGTGCCAGCAGTTTAGCGGGGGGCGCCTCCTACGAGCAGTACTTC. Translated, it gives CASSLAGGASYEQYF.

A remark on this clone: Distinct nucleotide sequences in the sample also encode this CDR3. This chain connects TRBV6-1 to TRBJ2-3, with unresolved D. Germline V lookup: CDR1 MNHNS, CDR2 SASEGT. Trimming removed 5 bases from V and 4 bases from J, with 4 bases in between. This CDR3 is built from 11 residues. The CDR3 loop reads CASSSADTQYF. CDR3 coding DNA: TGTGCCAGCAGTAGCGCAGATACGCAGTATTTT.

Comments on this clone: A much larger clone lies one base from this, so it may be a read error. The chain is built from TRBV28 and TRBJ1-1, with 11 bases lining up with TRBD1. Germline V gives CDR1 MDHEN, CDR2 SYDVKM. This CDR3 spans 13 amino acids. V shed 6 bases and J 3 bases; nucleotides not matched to a gene: 0. The CDR3 here is CASRGQGDTEAFF. The CDR3, as DNA: TGTGCCAGCAGGGGACAGGGGGACACTGAAGCTTTCTTT.

DNA for the CDR3: TGTGCCAGCAGCTTAGCGCCTGCTAGCGGATCGAGCACAGATACGCAGTATTTT. This sequence encodes CASSLAPASGSSTDTQYF. V is TRBV7-6 and J is TRBJ2-3; TRBD2 aligns across 7 bases. Trimming took 0 bases from V and 0 from J; bases not matched to a gene: 9. The germline CDR1 and CDR2 sequences are SGHVS and FNYEAQ. The CDR3 has 18 residues.

This clone was recorded a few times. The CDR3 region has the DNA TGCGCCAGCAGCCAAAGGAGGGGCGAGACCCAGTACTTC. Protein sequence: CASSQRRGETQYF. The chain is built from TRBV4-3 and TRBJ2-5, with D tentatively TRBD2 (6 bases). Germline assignment: CDR1 LGHNA and CDR2 YSLEER. The CDR3 totals 13 residues. Trimming removed 2 bases from V and 5 bases from J, with 9 bases in between.

This clone was found a few times. CDR3 nucleotide sequence: TGTGCCAGCAGTCCGGACTCGGGGGGCTACACCTTC. It encodes CASSPDSGGYTF. The chain carries TRBV27 and TRBJ1-2; D is ambiguous. The CDR3 runs 12 residues. Looked up from germline, CDR1 is MNHEY and CDR2 is SMNVEV (reference sequence). Trimming took off 5 bases at V and 8 bases at J, with 12 bases between the two ends.

This clone has just a few counts. Different DNA sequences within this sample yield the same CDR3. The CDR3: CASSLGAGPYEQYF. In nucleotides, the CDR3 is TGCGCCAGCAGCTTGGGAGCGGGTCCCTACGAGCAGTACTTC. V and J are TRBV5-1 and TRBJ2-7; a weak D match, TRBD2 (6 bases). The germline gives CDR1 SGHRS, CDR2 YFSETQ. The V end was cut by 0 bases, the J end by 2 bases, with 9 bases between. The CDR3 runs 14 residues.

There are a few counts of this clone. The rearrangement joins TRBV6-6 to TRBJ1-5, with 9 bases that match TRBD1. Germline CDR1 MNHNY, CDR2 SVGAGI (reference sequence). The CDR3 length is 15 residues. J was trimmed by 3 bases and V by 6 bases; bases with no gene match: 6. CDR3 in amino acids: CASSRTGADNQPQHF. CDR3 in DNA: TGTGCCAGCAGCCGGACAGGGGCCGACAATCAGCCCCAGCATTTT.

V and J are TRBV5-1 and TRBJ2-7, with 8 bases lining up with TRBD1. CDR1 is SGHRS, CDR2 YFSETQ, per germline. The CDR3 runs 14 residues. Trimming took 1 base from V and 3 from J; bases not matched to a gene: 3. CDR3 DNA: TGCGCCAGCAGCTTGTTGGACAGGGACTACGAGCAGTACTTC. As protein: CASSLLDRDYEQYF.

This clone was observed a few times. The CDR3 DNA sequence: TGTGCCAGCAGCCAAGCGGGGACCTCGGGGAAAGCTTTCTTT. Its protein product is CASSQAGTSGKAFF. This chain connects TRBV14 to TRBJ1-1, with D perhaps TRBD1 (5 bases). V lost 1 base, J lost 9 bases, and 15 bases lay in between. The CDR3 consists of 14 residues. CDR1 SGHDN and CDR2 FVKESK come from the germline V gene.

Concerning this clone itself: The sample has other DNA sequences that encode this CDR3 too. This rearrangement joins TRBV9 to TRBJ2-5; D gene uncertain. Germline V lookup: CDR1 SGDLS, CDR2 YYNGEE. The CDR3 has 13 amino acids. The V gene lost 2 bases and the J gene lost 2 bases, with 7 bases spanning the gap. In DNA, the CDR3 is TGTGCCAGCAGCGTTCGTCCTCAAGAGACCCAGTACTTC. Its protein product is CASSVRPQETQYF.

The chain recombines TRBV7-9 with TRBJ2-2; 8 bases agree with TRBD1. The trim removed 1 base at V and 3 bases at J, leaving 7 bases unmatched. The CDR3 covers 17 residues. Germline CDR1 SEHNR, CDR2 FQNEAQ (reference sequence). The CDR3 DNA reads TGTGCCAGCAGCTTAGTCTACGACAGGGGAGACACCGGGGAGCTGTTTTTT. This translates into CASSLVYDRGDTGELFF.

There are a few counts of this clone. The V gene is TRBV5-6, the J gene TRBJ2-1, with D tentatively TRBD1 (6 bases). The V and J ends lost 6 bases and 7 bases respectively, with 17 bases between them. CDR1 and CDR2 (germline): SGHDT, YYEEEE. This CDR3 is 14 amino acids long. CDR3: CASTQGTYRNEQFF. Here the CDR3 DNA reads TGTGCCAGCACCCAGGGGACCTATAGAAATGAGCAGTTCTTC.